These 21 T cell receptor beta chains were all obtained from the same sample, sequenced in a study of blood T cell repertoires in COVID-19. The table came from immunoSEQ multiplex PCR; TCRdb's copy has only in-frame clones and leaves some out. The table includes roughly 180,000 clones, 85% to 90% detected once. Sequenced material: peripheral blood. These receptors were collected from a man aged 18 to 30 with acute or convalescent COVID-19.

V gene TRBV7-8 combines with J gene TRBJ2-7, with 7 bases identical to TRBD1. The germline V gene has CDR1 SGHVS and CDR2 FQNEAQ. The CDR3 contains 18 residues. Trimming cost V 1 base and J 2 bases; bases outside gene matches: 14. CDR3: CASSLDLATGILTYEQYF. CDR3 sequence (DNA): TGTGCCAGCAGCTTAGACTTAGCGACAGGGATTCTAACCTACGAGCAGTACTTC.

The gene calls are TRBV4-2 and TRBJ1-4; D might be TRBD1 (5 bases). The CDR3 is made up of 13 amino acids. The V end was cut by 8 bases, the J end by 2 bases, with 9 bases between. The V gene's germline CDR1 is LGHNA and CDR2 YNFKEQ. This chain's CDR3 is CASAGGTNEKLFF. In DNA form, the CDR3 reads TGTGCCAGCGCGGGGGGGACTAATGAAAAACTGTTTTTT.

This sequence joins TRBV10-3 and TRBJ1-3, with D uncertain. CDR3 length equals 15 residues. Germline V gene lookup returns CDR1 ENHRY and CDR2 SYGVKD. Between the trimmed V and J ends, which lost 5 bases and 0 bases, there was a span of 11 bases. CDR3 region: CAISTIDNSGNTIYF. The CDR3 nucleotides are TGTGCCATCAGTACCATTGACAACTCTGGAAACACCATATATTTT.

CDR3 sequence reads: CASRASYNSPLHF. The CDR3 nucleotides are TGTGCCAGTAGAGCCTCCTATAATTCACCCCTCCACTTT. This chain connects TRBV19 to TRBJ1-6; D gene unclear. In germline, CDR1 is LNHDA, CDR2 SQIVND (reference sequence). This CDR3 region has 13 residues. Trimming removed 6 bases from V and 0 bases from J, with 3 bases in between.

The chain combines TRBV9 with TRBJ1-1; 7 bases map to TRBD1. The CDR3 spans 16 residues. Trimming at V came to 0 bases and at J to 0 bases, leaving 5 bases not matched to a gene. Looked up from germline, CDR1 is SGDLS and CDR2 is YYNGEE. CDR3 DNA sequence: TGTGCCAGCAGCGTAGGTACAGGGGTGGTGAACACTGAAGCTTTCTTT. Amino acid sequence: CASSVGTGVVNTEAFF.

This chain uses TRBV7-6 with TRBJ2-3; 7 bases agree with TRBD2. The CDR3 has 16 residues. J lost 6 bases, V lost 3 bases, and 12 bases had no gene match. Germline loops: CDR1 SGHVS, CDR2 FNYEAQ. The chain's CDR3 is CASSFLSGELVDTQYF. DNA of the CDR3: TGTGCCAGCAGCTTTTTGAGCGGGGAACTTGTGGATACGCAGTATTTT.

The chain links TRBV29-1 to TRBJ1-6, with 7 nucleotides matching TRBD1. In germline, CDR1 is SQVTM, CDR2 ANQGSEA. This CDR3 comprises 15 residues. V lost 3 bases to trimming and J lost 7 bases; unmatched junction nucleotides: 9. The CDR3 region is CSVDFGEGANSPLHF. CDR3 sequence (DNA): TGCAGCGTTGATTTCGGTGAGGGGGCGAATTCACCCCTCCACTTT.

V gene TRBV4-2 combines with J gene TRBJ1-4; D perhaps matches TRBD1 (6 bases). CDR3 length: 18 amino acids. The V gene lost 0 bases and the J gene lost 0 bases, with 14 bases spanning the gap. Germline values: CDR1 LGHNA, CDR2 YNFKEQ. CDR3 nucleotides: TGTGCCAGCAGCCAAGATATGAGGACAGTTGCAACTAATGAAAAACTGTTTTTT. The encoded protein is CASSQDMRTVATNEKLFF.

The rearrangement uses TRBV7-3 and TRBJ2-1; 12 nucleotides align to TRBD1. The CDR3 contains 15 residues. In germline, CDR1 is SGHTA, CDR2 FQGTGA. The J segment lost 8 bases and the V segment lost 4 bases, leaving 6 bases of the junction unmatched. DNA of the CDR3: TGTGCCAGCAGCTCGGGACAGGGGGCGAATGATGAGCAGTTCTTC. Encoded protein: CASSSGQGANDEQFF. The variable domain in full, completed from reference TRBV7-3 and TRBJ2-1, reads GAGVSQTPSNKVTEKGKYVELRCDPISGHTALYWYRQSLGQGPEFLIYFQGTGAADDSGLPNDRFFAVRPEGSVSTLKIQRTERGDSAVYLCASSSGQGANDEQFFGPGTRLTVL.

This clone was seen only a few times. The chain combines TRBV27 with TRBJ2-1; D not resolved. Germline CDR1 reads MNHEY; CDR2 reads SMNVEV (reference sequence). The CDR3 is made up of 13 amino acids. V was trimmed by 3 bases and J by 7 bases, leaving 10 bases between them. CDR3 DNA: TGTGCCAGCAGTTTGGCAGGTTTGAATGAGCAGTTCTTC. Residues: CASSLAGLNEQFF.

This chain links TRBV7-9 with TRBJ2-7; 7 nucleotides line up with TRBD1. The germline V gene has CDR1 SEHNR and CDR2 FQNEAQ (reference sequence). The CDR3 extends over 15 amino acids. J lost 6 bases, V lost 5 bases, and 13 bases had no gene match. CDR3 bases: TGTGCCAGCAGCGTACAGGGGATCGGAAATTCCGAGCAGTACTTC. It translates to CASSVQGIGNSEQYF.

This rearrangement joins TRBV5-1 to TRBJ1-1; the match to TRBD1 covers 7 bases. Trimming at V came to 2 bases and at J to 5 bases, leaving 15 bases not matched to a gene. This CDR3 has 17 residues. Germline CDR1 reads SGHRS; CDR2 reads YFSETQ. DNA of the CDR3: TGCGCCAGCAGCTTATCCCCGGGGCAGGGGGAAGGGACTGAAGCTTTCTTT. Translated, it gives CASSLSPGQGEGTEAFF.

The J gene is TRBJ1-1, the V gene TRBV11-1; weak D call: TRBD1 (5 bases). The CDR3 has 13 residues. Trimming shortened V by 5 bases and J by 2 bases, and 9 bases separated the two germline ends. Germline assignment: CDR1 SGHAT and CDR2 FQDESV (reference sequence). CDR3 residues: CASSRQTNTEAFF. CDR3 coding DNA: TGTGCCAGCAGCCGACAGACAAACACTGAAGCTTTCTTT.

The chain combines TRBV25-1 with TRBJ2-2; 7 nucleotides align to TRBD2. The CDR3 has 18 residues. The germline V gene has CDR1 MGHDK and CDR2 SYGVNS. The J segment lost 8 bases and the V segment lost 5 bases, leaving 20 bases of the junction unmatched. The DNA of the CDR3 is TGTGCCAGCAGTTCCCCTCTTATGTCCGGGAGGCTTGGAGGGGAGCTGTTTTTT. The encoded protein is CASSSPLMSGRLGGELFF.

This rearrangement joins TRBV30 to TRBJ1-4, with TRBD1 matching over 9 bases. Losses at the gene ends were 1 base for V and 12 bases for J; bases not matched to a gene: 9. Germline-derived CDR1 and CDR2 are GTSNPN and SVGIG (reference sequence). CDR3 length: 14 residues. The CDR3: CAWSAGQGAEELFF. The CDR3 DNA reads TGTGCCTGGAGTGCGGGACAGGGAGCCGAAGAACTGTTTTTT.

J is TRBJ2-5 and V is TRBV7-9, with 15 bases matching TRBD2. The germline V gene has CDR1 SEHNR and CDR2 FQNEAQ (reference sequence). CDR3 length: 17 amino acids. V shed 5 bases, J shed 2 bases, and the junction held 6 bases outside the gene matches. The CDR3 region is CASSQGLAGGLQETQYF. The CDR3 DNA reads as TGTGCCAGCAGCCAGGGACTAGCGGGGGGCCTTCAAGAGACCCAGTACTTC.

The chain joins TRBV27 to TRBJ1-2; no clear D gene. CDR1 is MNHEY, CDR2 SMNVEV, per germline (reference sequence). Trimming left V 10 bases short and J 4 bases short, with 13 bases between. The CDR3 spans 12 residues. The CDR3 is CATGDGVYGYTF. The DNA of the CDR3 is TGTGCCACCGGAGACGGAGTCTATGGCTACACCTTC.

This chain connects TRBV12-3 or TRBV12-4 to TRBJ1-4; the match to TRBD1 covers 7 bases. The CDR3 has 13 amino acids. J lost 12 bases, V lost 8 bases, and 12 bases had no gene match. The CDR3: CASGTSRQGQLFF. The CDR3 DNA sequence: TGTGCCAGCGGAACAAGCCGACAGGGACAACTGTTTTTT.

This sequence joins TRBV2 and TRBJ2-4, with D possibly being TRBD2 (5 bases). The CDR3 is made up of 12 amino acids. Trimming stripped 6 bases from V and 7 bases from J, with 10 bases between. Germline V lookup: CDR1 SNHLY, CDR2 FYNNEI. The CDR3 DNA reads TGTGCCAGCAGGCCGGGAAACAACATTCAGTACTTC. This translates into CASRPGNNIQYF. Full variable domain (outside the CDR3, taken from reference TRBV2 and TRBJ2-4): EPEVTQTPSHQVTQMGQEVILRCVPISNHLYFYWYRQILGQKVEFLVSFYNNEISEKSEIFDDQFSVERPDGSNFTLKIRSTKLEDSAMYFCASRPGNNIQYFGAGTRLSVL.

The rearrangement joins TRBV18 to TRBJ1-1; D call uncertain. V was cut by 5 bases and J by 4 bases, with 17 bases left in between. CDR1 and CDR2 (germline): KGHSH, LQKENI. The CDR3 has 15 amino acids. Here the CDR3 DNA reads TGTGCCAGCTCATCCCTCGACGGGTTAATCACTGAAGCTTTCTTT. The encoded protein is CASSSLDGLITEAFF.

The V and J genes are TRBV9 and TRBJ2-1; TRBD2 aligns across 12 bases. V lost 2 bases, J lost 6 bases, and 9 bases stayed unmatched. Germline V CDR1 and CDR2: SGDLS, YYNGEE. This CDR3 region has 17 residues. The CDR3: CASSVTLAGGSGNEQFF. The CDR3 DNA sequence: TGTGCCAGCAGCGTTACACTAGCGGGGGGTTCAGGCAATGAGCAGTTCTTC.